These 10 T cell receptor beta chains were all obtained from the same sample, sequenced in a study of OX40 agonist ivuxolimab in advanced cancers. Libraries were prepared through the immunoSEQ multiplex PCR assay. TCRdb holds this immuneACCESS table with in-frame rearrangements only. Some clones are missing; in checked studies, unresolved V genes explain under half, and the rest has no known cause. Here the sample has tens of thousands of clones; roughly nine tenths occur a single time. Together, the top ten hold roughly 0.2% of the sample. The source was CD4+ or CD8+ T cells sorted from blood, collected in a trial of the OX40 agonist ivuxolimab. These receptors all stem from an adult with an advanced solid tumor such as melanoma, head and neck, liver or kidney cancer.

This sequence joins TRBV28 and TRBJ1-1, with a possible D match to TRBD1 (5 bases). The CDR3 loop spans 16 amino acids. Trimming took 6 bases from V and 0 from J, leaving 17 bases between them. The germline gives CDR1 MDHEN, CDR2 SYDVKM. CDR3 sequence: CASRDNGRTMNTEAFF. In nucleotides, the CDR3 is TGTGCCAGCAGGGACAACGGACGGACTATGAACACTGAAGCTTTCTTT.

V and J are TRBV7-3 and TRBJ1-2; D remains unclear. The V gene's germline CDR1 is SGHTA and CDR2 FQGTGA. The length of the CDR3 is 13 residues. V dropped 0 bases and J dropped 2 bases, with 4 bases sitting between them. DNA for the CDR3: TGTGCCAGCAGCTTAACGCCGAACTATGGCTACACCTTC. Protein product: CASSLTPNYGYTF.

This chain joins TRBV7-9 and TRBJ2-1, with 8 bases identical to TRBD2. The junction had 5 bases not matched to a gene; V was cut back by 5 bases and J by 2 bases. CDR1 and CDR2 from the germline V gene are SEHNR and FQNEAQ (reference sequence). The CDR3 is 15 amino acids. CDR3 DNA: TGTGCCAGCAGCCGAGCGGGGGCCCCCTACAATGAGCAGTTCTTC. The encoded protein is CASSRAGAPYNEQFF.

V usage is TRBV5-1 and J usage is TRBJ2-2; the match to TRBD2 covers 7 bases. The CDR3 runs to 15 residues. J gave up 0 bases and V 3 bases, and 2 bases lay outside the gene matches. Germline CDR1 is SGHRS and CDR2 is YFSETQ. DNA for the CDR3: TGCGCCAGCAGCTGGGGGGGAGCGAACACCGGGGAGCTGTTTTTT. This encodes CASSWGGANTGELFF. The variable domain in full, completed from reference TRBV5-1 and TRBJ2-2, reads KAGVTQTPRYLIKTRGQQVTLSCSPISGHRSVSWYQQTPGQGLQFLFEYFSETQRNKGNFPGRFSGRQFSNSRSEMNVSTLELGDSALYLCASSWGGANTGELFFGEGSRLTVL.

The chain employs TRBV6-5 and TRBJ2-7, with D perhaps TRBD1 (6 bases). With 6 bases removed from V and 4 bases from J, the gap between germline ends came to 19 bases. Germline values: CDR1 MNHEY, CDR2 SVGAGI. The CDR3 runs 15 residues. CDR3 coding DNA: TGTGCCAGCAGCCCCACAGGGATCCCCTTGTACGAGCAGTACGTC. Its protein is CASSPTGIPLYEQYV.

The chain is built from TRBV6-5 and TRBJ1-5; 7 bases map to TRBD1. V lost 2 bases to trimming and J lost 6 bases; unmatched junction nucleotides: 7. CDR1 is MNHEY, CDR2 SVGAGI, per germline. This CDR3 region has 15 residues. CDR3 sequence (DNA): TGTGCCAGCAGTTACGGCCAGGGGGGGGGTCAGCCCCAGCATTTT. Amino acids: CASSYGQGGGQPQHF.

A few counts support this clone. This chain links TRBV6-5 with TRBJ2-2; no firm D call. Germline V gene lookup returns CDR1 MNHEY and CDR2 SVGAGI. The CDR3 spans 16 residues. V was pared by 0 bases and J by 5 bases, with 13 bases between. The CDR3 nucleotides read TGTGCCAGCAGTTACTCGGTTCGGGTCTTAACCGGGGAGCTGTTTTTT. Amino acid sequence: CASSYSVRVLTGELFF.

This clone was seen only a few times. The gene calls are TRBV2 and TRBJ1-3; TRBD1 matches at 8 bases. The V gene's germline CDR1 is SNHLY and CDR2 FYNNEI. After removal of 2 bases from V and 4 bases from J, the junction contained 1 base not matched to a gene. This CDR3 is built from 14 residues. The CDR3 DNA reads TGTGCCAGCAGTGAACAGGGGGCCGGAAACACCATATATTTT. Translation: CASSEQGAGNTIYF.

This rearrangement joins TRBV7-9 to TRBJ1-1; D unresolved. The V and J ends lost 2 bases and 12 bases respectively, with 16 bases between them. The CDR3 is 13 residues long. Looked up from germline, CDR1 is SEHNR and CDR2 is FQNEAQ (reference sequence). The DNA of the CDR3 is TGTGCCAGCAGCTTATTTGGGAGTCCGGTGACTTTCTTT. The encoded protein is CASSLFGSPVTFF.

The V and J genes are TRBV6-5 and TRBJ2-1, with 8 bases matching TRBD2. Trimming at V came to 7 bases and at J to 4 bases, leaving 9 bases not matched to a gene. Germline CDR1 is MNHEY and CDR2 is SVGAGI. CDR3 length equals 15 residues. The CDR3 spells CASKGLASGYNEQFF. Here the CDR3 DNA reads TGTGCCAGCAAAGGTTTGGCTAGCGGGTACAATGAGCAGTTCTTC.